The subject of this entry is one T cell receptor (beta chain). What it binds is not known. This entry comes from a study of beta chain features in type 1 diabetes. Whole-study context: When patients were set against healthy donors, age, gender and cell yields were similar.

All of the isolated RNA was reverse transcribed, so expressed TCRB transcripts were sequenced. The average read count of naive, central memory and regulatory T cell samples was approximately 3.5 million. Some clones are missing from TCRdb's copy, which holds only in-frame ones; the method was immunoSEQ multiplex PCR. The sample yields roughly 240,000 clones, 68% seen once. By way of CD45RO/CCR7/CD25/CD127/CD95/CD27, the CD4+ regulatory, stem cell-like memory, central memory and naive cells were sorted. J gave up 4 bases and V 6 bases, and 10 bases lay outside the gene matches. The CDR3 is made up of 18 amino acids. The germline V gene encodes CDR1 SGHTA and CDR2 FQGNSA. Study results and caveats: Naive, central memory and Treg TCRB repertoires appeared more alike in patients than in healthy donors.

Specimen: naive CD4+ T cells from blood. This clonotype originated in a man aged 30 to 45 in good health. The gene calls are TRBV7-2 and TRBJ2-6; TRBD1 matches at 12 bases. The CDR3 DNA follows: TGTGCCAGCAGTTCCCCGGGACAGGGGGCTTCCGGGGCCAACGTCCTGACTTTC. This codes for CASSSPGQGASGANVLTF.